Listed here are 32 T cell receptor beta chains from one sample, sequenced in a study of T cells in women clearing cervical HPV infection. Sequencing was performed with immunoSEQ multiplex PCR; in TCRdb, only in-frame clones are kept and a portion is missing. The sample includes 25,000 to 35,000 clones. The specimen sequenced was blood buffy coat. These receptors were obtained from a woman aged 18 to 75 with a cervical HPV16 infection that either progressed to CIN3+ or cleared (not recorded which).

Regarding this clone: The read gets to within 3 residues of the CDR3 end, and the germline J gene fills in the rest. The chain has TRBV20-1 and TRBJ1-2; 7 positions match TRBD1. The CDR3 totals 13 residues. Trimming cost V 6 bases and J 4 bases; bases outside gene matches: 8. CDR1 is DFQATT and CDR2 is SNEGSKA in the germline V gene (reference sequence). The sequenced part of the CDR3 DNA is TGCAGTGCCCGACAGGGCCTCCTCTATGGC. Protein sequence: CSARQGLLYG. The full CDR3 protein reads CSARQGLLYGYTF.

On this clone itself: The sequenced fragment ends 3 residues before the CDR3 boundary, so the rest is inferred from the germline J gene. The chain is built from TRBV20-1 and TRBJ2-3; perhaps D is TRBD1 or TRBD2 (5 bases each). This CDR3 region has 15 residues. The germline V gene has CDR1 DFQATT and CDR2 SNEGSKA (reference sequence). The CDR3 loop is CSAPDTSGSGETQYF. Incomplete CDR3 DNA: TGCAGTGCCCCGGACACCAGTGGAAGTGGGGAGACG.

With respect to this clone: The CDR3 extends 3 residues past the end of the read, so its final part is completed from the germline J gene. The genes are TRBV5-4 and TRBJ1-4; the D gene is possibly TRBD1 (5 bases). Germline loops: CDR1 SGHNT, CDR2 YYREEE (reference sequence). V dropped 0 bases and J dropped 5 bases, with 8 bases sitting between them. The CDR3 loop spans 14 amino acids. The sequenced part of the CDR3 DNA is TGTGCCAGCAGCTTGGAGGGGAGAAATGAAAAA. Amino acids: CASSLEGRNEK. The entire CDR3 is CASSLEGRNEKLFF. Filled out from reference TRBV5-4 and TRBJ1-4, the complete variable domain reads ETGVTQSPTHLIKTRGQQVTLRCSSQSGHNTVSWYQQALGQGPQFIFQYYREEENGRGNFPPRFSGLQFPNYSSELNVNALELDDSALYLCASSLEGRNEKLFFGSGTQLSVL.

Worth noting for this clone: One junction end does not reproduce the germline sequence, and a read error may be involved. Read coverage stops 3 residues before the CDR3 terminus; the germline J gene supplies the remainder. The same CDR3 is also encoded by other DNA sequences in this sample. The chain recombines TRBV5-1 with TRBJ1-3; D possibly corresponds to TRBD1 (6 bases). CDR1 and CDR2 from the germline V gene are SGHRS and YFSETQ. CDR3 length: 16 residues. CDR3 DNA, as far as it was read: TGCGCCAGCAGCTTGGTGGGGGCTCTAAACGGAAACACT. Amino acid sequence: CASSLVGALNGNT. The full-length CDR3 reads as CASSLVGALNGNTIYF.

In the case of this clone: The DNA ends 3 residues before the CDR3 does, and the rest of the CDR3 is filled in from the germline J gene. V usage is TRBV12-3 or TRBV12-4 and J usage is TRBJ2-1; D possibly corresponds to TRBD2 (6 bases). The V and J ends lost 1 base and 6 bases respectively, with 10 bases between them. This CDR3 has 14 amino acids. The sequenced part of the CDR3 DNA is TGTGCCAGCAGTTTAGAGCGGGTTGGCAATGAG. Amino acid sequence: CASSLERVGNE. The entire CDR3 reads CASSLERVGNEQFF.

A note on this clone: The CDR3 end is not reached by the read, which stops 3 residues before it; the germline J gene fills it in. The V and J genes are TRBV4-1 and TRBJ2-7, with 7 bases identical to TRBD1. The CDR3 is 15 residues long. The trim removed 4 bases at V and 4 bases at J, leaving 10 bases unmatched. Germline lookup yields CDR1 MGHRA and CDR2 YSYEKL. The CDR3 sequence is CASSPFKQGRYEQYF. The covered CDR3 bases are TGCGCCAGCAGCCCATTCAAACAGGGGCGGTACGAG.

Comment on this clone: The read comes to an end 3 residues before the CDR3 does, leaving the germline J gene to fill in the end. J is TRBJ2-5 and V is TRBV20-1, with D possibly TRBD1 on 5 matching bases. V was clipped by 2 bases and J by 5 bases, with 12 bases between them. Looked up from germline, CDR1 is DFQATT and CDR2 is SNEGSKA (reference sequence). This CDR3 has 13 residues. The sequenced CDR3 bases are TGCAGTGCTAGACAGGGTTTCGGGGAGACC. Translated, it gives CSARQGFGET. In full, the CDR3 reads CSARQGFGETQYF.

As to this clone: The read gets to within 3 residues of the CDR3 end, and the germline J gene fills in the rest. V usage is TRBV11-3 and J usage is TRBJ2-7, with D uncertain. CDR1 and CDR2 from the germline V gene are SGHNT and YENEEA. The CDR3 sequence is 13 residues long. Trimming stripped 1 base from V and 3 bases from J, with 7 bases between. The CDR3: CASSLGSYYEQYF. The CDR3 DNA, read in part, is TGTGCCAGCAGCTTAGGTAGTTACTACGAG.

A word on this clone: The CDR3 end is not reached by the read, which stops 3 residues before it; the germline J gene fills it in. The chain combines TRBV6-2 or TRBV6-3 with TRBJ1-1; possibly TRBD1 for D (6 bases). This CDR3 has 15 residues. The V gene's germline CDR1 is MNHEY and CDR2 SVGEGT. V lost 0 bases, J lost 3 bases, and 11 bases lay in between. The CDR3 here is CASSYSGRGYTEAFF. The DNA read from the CDR3 is TGTGCCAGCAGTTACTCTGGCAGGGGATACACTGAA.

On this clone: With the read ending 3 residues before the CDR3 end, the germline J gene is used to fill in that end. Other DNA sequences in the sample encode the same CDR3. The chain couples TRBV30 to TRBJ1-2; TRBD1 agrees at 10 bases. Germline CDR1 and CDR2: GTSNPN and SVGIG (reference sequence). This CDR3 is built from 15 residues. Partial CDR3 DNA: TGTGCCTGGGGGCCCAGGACAGGGGGTTTTGGTGGT. This sequence encodes CAWGPRTGGFGG. The full-length CDR3 reads as CAWGPRTGGFGGYTF.

The sequenced CDR3 bases are TGTGCCAGCAGTGCAGCGACAGGGGGCTCTGGGGCCAACGTC. Its protein product is CASSAATGGSGANV. The entire CDR3 is CASSAATGGSGANVLTF. The chain has TRBV6-1 and TRBJ2-6; 9 bases are shared with TRBD1. The CDR3 end falls 3 residues outside the read, so it is completed with the germline J gene. With V trimmed by 4 bases and J by 0 bases, 4 bases remained unmatched. Germline V gives CDR1 MNHNS, CDR2 SASEGT. The CDR3 has 17 amino acids.

Regarding this clone: One end of the junction varies from germline; a read error may be responsible. Different DNA sequences within this sample yield the same CDR3. The sequenced part of the CDR3 DNA is TGTGCCAGCAGCTTGGTTGGCCGCTTAAACACG. Protein product: CASSLVGRLNT. The CDR3 reads in full as CASSLVGRLNTIYF. V is TRBV5-6 and J is TRBJ1-3; D unclear. The read gets to within 3 residues of the CDR3 end, and the germline J gene fills in the rest. The CDR3 runs to 14 residues. Per germline, CDR1 SGHDT and CDR2 YYEEEE.

For this clone: Sequencing ends 3 residues short of the CDR3 end; the germline J gene provides the rest. This chain links TRBV7-9 with TRBJ2-7; weak D call: TRBD1 (5 bases). The V gene lost 5 bases and the J gene lost 4 bases, with 18 bases spanning the gap. The CDR3 sequence is 15 residues long. Germline values: CDR1 SEHNR, CDR2 FQNEAQ (reference sequence). CDR3 protein: CASSPPVAGPYEQYF. The sequenced CDR3 bases are TGTGCCAGCAGCCCGCCAGTGGCAGGGCCGTACGAG.

Details on this clone: From the germline J gene comes the end of the CDR3, since the read stops 3 residues before it. V and J are TRBV30 and TRBJ2-1; no clear D gene. V dropped 4 bases and J dropped 3 bases, with 7 bases sitting between them. Germline loops: CDR1 GTSNPN, CDR2 SVGIG (reference sequence). This CDR3 is built from 12 residues. The covered CDR3 bases are TGTGCCTGGACCCGACTCTACAATGAG. Translated, it gives CAWTRLYNE. The entire CDR3 protein reads CAWTRLYNEQFF.

Notes on this clone: The missing CDR3 end, 3 residues past where the read stops, is filled in from the germline J gene. This sequence joins TRBV29-1 and TRBJ2-1, with 11 positions matching TRBD1. CDR1 is SQVTM, CDR2 ANQGSEA, per germline. The CDR3 covers 13 residues. Trimming removed 7 bases from V and 6 bases from J; junction bases left unmatched: 5. The DNA read from the CDR3 is TGCAGCGCCCGGGGACAGGGGGGCAATGAG. Translating it yields CSARGQGGNE. The whole CDR3 is CSARGQGGNEQFF.

In regard to this clone: The CDR3 end lies 3 residues beyond the end of the read and is filled in from the germline J gene. The rearrangement links TRBV6-1 to TRBJ2-7, with D perhaps matching TRBD1 (6 bases). V lost 2 bases and J lost 6, with 11 bases in between. The germline V gene has CDR1 MNHNS and CDR2 SASEGT. This CDR3 is 13 amino acids long. The CDR3 region is CASSERQGREQYF. The CDR3 DNA, read in part, is TGTGCCAGCAGTGAAAGGCAGGGGCGCGAG.

About this clone: Coverage ceases 3 residues before the CDR3 finishes, and the germline J gene fills in the end. This chain connects TRBV7-3 to TRBJ2-2; a possible D gene is TRBD1 (6 bases). The CDR3 runs to 15 residues. Germline V lookup: CDR1 SGHTA, CDR2 FQGTGA. The sequenced CDR3 bases are TGTGCCAGCAGCTTCCAACAGGGAAGAGGGGAAAAG. It translates to CASSFQQGRGEK. The full CDR3 protein is CASSFQQGRGEKLFF.

The DNA read from the CDR3 is TGTGCCAGCTCACCCGGGACAGGGGGCGCGGGGAACATC. Residues: CASSPGTGGAGNI. The whole CDR3 reads CASSPGTGGAGNIYTF. The J gene is TRBJ1-2, the V gene TRBV18; 12 nucleotides match TRBD1. Sequencing ends 3 residues short of the CDR3 end; the germline J gene provides the rest. The CDR3 is 16 residues long. Germline V gene lookup returns CDR1 KGHSH and CDR2 LQKENI.

Concerning this clone itself: The read ends 3 residues early relative to the CDR3; the germline J gene fills the gap. The J gene is TRBJ2-1, the V gene TRBV20-1; 9 bases are a match to TRBD2. From germline, CDR1 is DFQATT and CDR2 SNEGSKA (reference sequence). The trim removed 2 bases at V and 7 bases at J, leaving 6 bases unmatched. The length of the CDR3 is 14 residues. The CDR3 bases that were read are TGCAGTGCTAGACTTAGCGGGAGAGGTAATGAG. This codes for CSARLSGRGNE. Given in full, the CDR3 is CSARLSGRGNEQFF.

As concerns this clone: The read ends 3 residues shy of where the CDR3 ends; the end is completed using the germline J gene. This chain uses TRBV7-2 with TRBJ1-2; D is uncertain. This CDR3 spans 14 amino acids. CDR1 is SGHTA and CDR2 is FQGNSA in the germline V gene. The chain's CDR3 is CASSFPEGYGGYTF. The sequenced CDR3 bases are TGTGCCAGCAGCTTCCCTGAGGGTTATGGGGGC.

The CDR3 here is CASSFGAYEAFF. Partial CDR3 DNA: TGTGCCAGTAGTTTTGGGGCCTACGAG. The chain carries TRBV19 and TRBJ1-1; D perhaps matches TRBD1 (5 bases). The read halts 3 residues ahead of the CDR3 end, with the missing end drawn from the germline J gene. The CDR3 contains 12 residues. Per the germline V gene, CDR1 is LNHDA and CDR2 is SQIVND (reference sequence).

Concerning this clone itself: Read coverage stops 3 residues before the CDR3 terminus; the germline J gene supplies the remainder. The V gene is TRBV28, the J gene TRBJ2-3; the D call may be TRBD1 or TRBD2 (6 bases each). V was pared by 8 bases and J by 0 bases, with 18 bases between. CDR3 length: 16 residues. The germline gives CDR1 MDHEN, CDR2 SYDVKM. The CDR3 here is CASGSIGGGSTDTQYF. Partial CDR3 DNA: TGTGCCAGCGGGTCAATAGGGGGAGGCAGCACAGATACG.

A word on this clone: The CDR3 end falls 3 residues outside the read, so it is completed with the germline J gene. V is TRBV7-8 and J is TRBJ2-5; 8 positions agree with TRBD2. The CDR3 has 15 residues. Per the germline V gene, CDR1 is SGHVS and CDR2 is FQNEAQ. V dropped 5 bases and J dropped 5; count of bases not matched to a gene: 10. The CDR3 is CASSPPERERETQYF. The CDR3 DNA, read in part, is TGTGCCAGCAGCCCCCCGGAGCGGGAGCGTGAGACC.

With regard to this clone: The CDR3 end falls 3 residues outside the read, so it is completed with the germline J gene. The chain recombines TRBV29-1 with TRBJ2-7, with D tentatively TRBD2 (6 bases). Per the germline V gene, CDR1 is SQVTM and CDR2 is ANQGSEA. This CDR3 comprises 13 residues. Trimming shortened V by 6 bases and J by 0 bases, and 12 bases separated the two germline ends. CDR3 DNA, as far as it was read: TGCAGCGTAACCGGGACTGGCTCCTACGAG. Its translation: CSVTGTGSYE. The CDR3 in full is CSVTGTGSYEQYF.

Comments on this clone: The CDR3 end lies 3 residues beyond the end of the read and is filled in from the germline J gene. The V and J genes are TRBV7-2 and TRBJ1-2; 8 nucleotides agree with TRBD1. J lost 0 bases, V lost 5 bases, and 5 bases had no gene match. CDR1 and CDR2 from the germline V gene are SGHTA and FQGNSA. This CDR3 is 15 amino acids long. CDR3 residues: CASSPRQGPNYGYTF. Partial CDR3 DNA: TGTGCCAGCAGCCCCCGACAGGGGCCTAACTATGGC.

As for this clone: The CDR3 extends 3 residues past the end of the read, so its final part is completed from the germline J gene. The chain uses TRBV28 and TRBJ2-7; TRBD1 matches at 7 bases. The ends lost 6 bases at V and 2 bases at J; junction bases unmatched: 4. This CDR3 region has 13 residues. Germline V gene lookup returns CDR1 MDHEN and CDR2 SYDVKM. The CDR3 sequence is CASRPGQTYEQYF. CDR3 bases read: TGTGCCAGCAGACCGGGACAGACCTACGAG.

Remarks on this clone: The CDR3 goes on 3 residues after the read ends, and that part is filled in from the germline J gene. The V and J genes are TRBV6-2 or TRBV6-3 and TRBJ2-4; D unclear. The CDR3 consists of 14 residues. CDR1 is MNHEY and CDR2 is SVGEGT in the germline V gene. Here the CDR3 reads CASSFLRQAISQYF. The covered CDR3 bases are TGTGCCAGCAGTTTTCTCCGCCAGGCTATAAGT.

Worth noting for this clone: Read sequence stops 3 residues before the CDR3 end, and the germline J gene provides the missing end. The chain carries TRBV4-2 and TRBJ1-4, with D possibly being TRBD1 (5 bases). The CDR3 runs to 20 residues. Trimming shortened V by 4 bases and J by 0 bases, and 24 bases separated the two germline ends. Germline lookup yields CDR1 LGHNA and CDR2 YNFKEQ. CDR3 region: CASSLLGRGGVSPTNEKLFF. The covered CDR3 bases are TGTGCCAGCAGCCTACTAGGACGGGGGGGAGTCAGTCCAACTAATGAAAAA.

Here the CDR3 reads CSARVARHEQFF. CDR3 bases read: TGCAGTGCTAGAGTAGCTCGTCATGAG. The chain uses TRBV20-1 and TRBJ2-1; D unresolved. The missing CDR3 end, 3 residues past where the read stops, is filled in from the germline J gene. CDR1 DFQATT and CDR2 SNEGSKA come from the germline V gene (reference sequence). Trimming took 1 base from V and 8 from J, leaving 9 bases between them. This CDR3 comprises 12 residues.

Remarks on this clone: With the read ending 3 residues before the CDR3 end, the germline J gene is used to fill in that end. V and J are TRBV24-1 and TRBJ2-3; the D is unclear. V was shortened by 6 bases and J by 5 bases, with 5 bases between the two germline ends. Germline V CDR1 and CDR2: KGHDR, SFDVKD. The length of the CDR3 is 11 residues. The CDR3 is CATSSGDTQYF. CDR3 bases read: TGTGCCACCAGTTCCGGAGATACG.

Incomplete CDR3 DNA: TGTGCCAGCAGCCCGCGACAGGGGCCCGGGGAG. Protein product: CASSPRQGPGE. The full CDR3 reads CASSPRQGPGELFF. The chain employs TRBV7-2 and TRBJ2-2; 8 bases map to TRBD1. The DNA ends 3 residues before the CDR3 does, and the rest of the CDR3 is filled in from the germline J gene. CDR1 SGHTA and CDR2 FQGNSA come from the germline V gene. The CDR3 is made up of 14 amino acids. The junction had 5 bases not matched to a gene; V was cut back by 5 bases and J by 6 bases.

Concerning this clone itself: The CDR3 end lies 3 residues beyond the end of the read and is filled in from the germline J gene. The chain links TRBV29-1 to TRBJ2-4, with TRBD1 matching 9 bases. Per germline, CDR1 SQVTM and CDR2 ANQGSEA. The CDR3 is made up of 17 amino acids. V gave up 5 bases and J gave up 1 base; unmatched junction bases: 12. CDR3 bases read: TGCAGCGTTAGGGGACAGGGAGAGGGATGGGCCAAAAACATT. Protein: CSVRGQGEGWAKNI. The CDR3 in full is CSVRGQGEGWAKNIQYF.